Listed here are 2 T cell receptor beta chains from one sample, sequenced in a study of cytomegalovirus exposure and HLA in healthy donors. Here immunoSEQ multiplex PCR was the method, and the copy in TCRdb shows in-frame clones only, minus some. The data contain tens of thousands of clones, 85% to 95% of them singletons. The specimen was PBMCs. These receptors were taken from a man between 18 and 35 years old in good health and CMV-seropositive.

The CDR3 sequence: CASNSGTGNYGYTF. The CDR3 DNA reads as TGCGCCAGCAACTCCGGGACAGGGAACTATGGCTACACCTTC. The chain has TRBV5-1 and TRBJ1-2, with 9 bases lining up with TRBD1. Germline assignment: CDR1 SGHRS and CDR2 YFSETQ. This CDR3 comprises 14 residues. The trim removed 6 bases at V and 2 bases at J, leaving 5 bases unmatched. The full variable domain, completed using reference TRBV5-1 and TRBJ1-2, is KAGVTQTPRYLIKTRGQQVTLSCSPISGHRSVSWYQQTPGQGLQFLFEYFSETQRNKGNFPGRFSGRQFSNSRSEMNVSTLELGDSALYLCASNSGTGNYGYTFGSGTRLTVV.

The chain uses TRBV18 and TRBJ2-2, with TRBD2 matching 9 bases. The CDR3 contains 16 residues. Germline V CDR1 and CDR2: KGHSH, LQKENI. The junction had 3 bases not matched to a gene; V was cut back by 3 bases and J by 1 base. CDR3 sequence (DNA): TGTGCCAGCTCACCCCGACTAGCGGAGAACACCGGGGAGCTGTTTTTT. This gives the protein CASSPRLAENTGELFF.